These 24 T cell receptor beta chains were sequenced from one sample in a study of blood T cell repertoires in COVID-19. TCRdb's table, derived via immunoSEQ multiplex PCR, lists solely in-frame clones and lacks some. The data show around 700,000 clones, about 90% seen once. The source material was peripheral blood. These receptors all stem from a woman younger than 35 with acute or convalescent COVID-19.

The chain recombines TRBV10-3 with TRBJ2-7, with TRBD1 as a possible D gene (5 bases). Trimming removed 11 bases from V and 7 bases from J, with 18 bases in between. The CDR3 spans 12 residues. The germline V gene has CDR1 ENHRY and CDR2 SYGVKD. CDR3 region: CASGFYQGEQYF. In nucleotides, the CDR3 is TGTGCCTCAGGGTTTTATCAGGGTGAGCAGTACTTC.

The chain couples TRBV18 to TRBJ2-7, with 8 bases lining up with TRBD2. This CDR3 is 15 amino acids long. V shed 3 bases, J shed 2 bases, and the junction held 6 bases outside the gene matches. Germline V gene sequence: CDR1 KGHSH, CDR2 LQKENI. The CDR3 DNA reads TGTGCCAGCTCACCGGGGATAGCGGGGACCTACGAGCAGTACTTC. Translated, it gives CASSPGIAGTYEQYF.

The DNA for the CDR3 is TGTGCCAGCAGCCCCCCCGACAGCTATGGCTACACCTTC. This translates into CASSPPDSYGYTF. This sequence joins TRBV9 and TRBJ1-2; tentatively, D is TRBD1 (5 bases). Looked up from germline, CDR1 is SGDLS and CDR2 is YYNGEE. This CDR3 has 13 amino acids. The V end lost 4 bases, the J end lost 4 bases, and 11 bases lay between the germline ends.

The V gene is TRBV9, the J gene TRBJ2-3; 7 bases fit TRBD1. CDR1 SGDLS and CDR2 YYNGEE come from the germline V gene. The CDR3 length is 14 residues. After removal of 0 bases from V and 3 bases from J, the junction contained 1 base not matched to a gene. This CDR3 reads CASSVEDRTDTQYF. Written as DNA, the CDR3 is TGTGCCAGCAGCGTAGAGGACAGGACAGATACGCAGTATTTT.

This chain uses TRBV6-2 or TRBV6-3 with TRBJ2-7; D uncertain. The CDR3 has 18 residues. With 0 bases removed from V and 4 bases from J, the gap between germline ends came to 22 bases. Germline-derived CDR1 and CDR2 are MNHEY and SVGEGT. For the CDR3, the DNA is TGTGCCAGCAGTTACTCGATAATCCGAGCCGTTTACCCGTACGAGCAGTACTTC. Its protein product is CASSYSIIRAVYPYEQYF.

The genes are TRBV27 and TRBJ2-3; perhaps TRBD2 as D (6 bases). Trimming removed 5 bases from V and 1 base from J, with 19 bases in between. Germline CDR1 MNHEY, CDR2 SMNVEV (reference sequence). This CDR3 has 17 amino acids. CDR3 in DNA: TGTGCCAGCAGTGGGAGGCCCCCAAGCGAAGGCACAGATACGCAGTATTTT. Its translation: CASSGRPPSEGTDTQYF.

The CDR3 region is CASSAATNYGYTF. DNA for the CDR3: TGTGCCAGCAGTGCGGCGACTAACTATGGCTACACCTTC. The rearrangement joins TRBV6-2 or TRBV6-3 to TRBJ1-2; no clear D gene. Looked up from germline, CDR1 is MNHEY and CDR2 is SVGEGT. V was trimmed by 5 bases and J by 0 bases, leaving 7 bases between them. The CDR3 spans 13 residues.

The chain employs TRBV30 and TRBJ2-5, with a possible D match to TRBD2 (7 bases). The CDR3 totals 13 residues. The V gene lost 4 bases and the J gene lost 4 bases, with 13 bases spanning the gap. Germline CDR1 GTSNPN, CDR2 SVGIG (reference sequence). The CDR3 loop is CAWKGGGRETQYF. CDR3 bases: TGTGCCTGGAAGGGCGGGGGCCGAGAGACCCAGTACTTC. The entire variable domain, with the rest obtained from reference TRBV30 and TRBJ2-5, is as follows: SQTIHQWPATLVQPVGSPLSLECTVEGTSNPNLYWYRQAAGRGLQLLFYSVGIGQISSEVPQNLSASRPQDRQFILSSKKLLLSDSGFYLCAWKGGGRETQYFGPGTRLLVL.

V is TRBV11-2 and J is TRBJ1-2; TRBD1 matches at 7 bases. Losses at the gene ends were 5 bases for V and 4 bases for J; bases not matched to a gene: 4. Germline-derived CDR1 and CDR2 are SGHAT and FQNNGV. There are 13 residues in the CDR3. CDR3: CASSHGTAYGYTF. As DNA, the CDR3 is TGTGCCAGCAGCCACGGGACAGCCTATGGCTACACCTTC.

This clone has only one observation. The V gene is TRBV6-2 or TRBV6-3, the J gene TRBJ2-7; 14 positions agree with TRBD2. With 4 bases clipped from V and 2 bases from J, the junction kept 13 bases outside the gene matches. Per germline, CDR1 MNHEY and CDR2 SVGEGT. The CDR3 is 19 amino acids. CDR3 nucleotides: TGTGCCAGCAGTTTCCCAGGACTAGCGGGGGGCCCAACCCCCTACGAGCAGTACTTC. Translation gives CASSFPGLAGGPTPYEQYF.

The J gene is TRBJ1-1, the V gene TRBV11-2; 8 bases agree with TRBD1. This CDR3 region has 15 residues. The ends lost 4 bases at V and 1 base at J; junction bases unmatched: 5. Germline CDR1 SGHAT, CDR2 FQNNGV. The CDR3 spells CASSYRGTGNTEAFF. The CDR3, as DNA: TGTGCCAGCAGCTACCGAGGGACAGGGAACACTGAAGCTTTCTTT.

The chain combines TRBV6-2 or TRBV6-3 with TRBJ1-4; D gene ambiguous. V dropped 3 bases and J dropped 6 bases, with 8 bases sitting between them. The CDR3 has 13 residues. The germline V gene has CDR1 MNHEY and CDR2 SVGEGT. CDR3: CASSYVDYEKLFF. The CDR3 DNA reads TGTGCCAGCAGTTATGTTGACTATGAAAAACTGTTTTTT.

This sequence joins TRBV6-4 and TRBJ1-1, with 12 positions matching TRBD1. Germline trimming cut 6 bases from V and 6 bases from J; bases unmatched to any gene: 14. The length of the CDR3 is 17 residues. Looked up from germline, CDR1 is MRHNA and CDR2 is SNTAGT. The CDR3 DNA is TGTGCCAGCAGGGGGACAGGGGGCGCGTCCAGGTCTTCTGAAGCTTTCTTT. It is translated as CASRGTGGASRSSEAFF.

The V call is TRBV6-5, the J call TRBJ1-4, with no clear D. Trimming removed 6 bases at V and 2 bases at J, with 7 bases between. Germline CDR1 is MNHEY and CDR2 is SVGAGI. The CDR3 is 13 residues long. The CDR3 protein is CASRRGTNEKLFF. The CDR3 DNA follows: TGTGCCAGCAGGAGAGGCACTAATGAAAAACTGTTTTTT.

The chain employs TRBV9 and TRBJ2-1; 7 bases are a match to TRBD2. This CDR3 region has 13 residues. Trimming cost V 4 bases and J 10 bases; bases outside gene matches: 8. Germline CDR1 is SGDLS and CDR2 is YYNGEE. The CDR3 loop is CASSSSGGGEQFF. The CDR3, as DNA: TGTGCCAGCAGCTCCTCGGGGGGAGGCGAGCAGTTCTTC.

This clone was seen a few times. The V gene is TRBV7-2, the J gene TRBJ1-3, with D possibly being TRBD1 (6 bases). This CDR3 has 15 residues. Germline lookup yields CDR1 SGHTA and CDR2 FQGNSA. V gave up 5 bases and J gave up 0 bases, with 11 bases separating them. In nucleotides, the CDR3 is TGTGCCAGCAGCCGGGACAAGAGCTCTGGAAACACCATATATTTT. Its protein product is CASSRDKSSGNTIYF.

A remark on this clone: Other DNA sequences of this sample code for an identical CDR3. This chain uses TRBV5-8 with TRBJ1-5; D possibly corresponds to TRBD1 (5 bases). Deletions cut 0 bases from V and 1 base from J, with 8 bases between. The CDR3 runs 15 residues. Germline assignment: CDR1 SGHTS and CDR2 YDEGEE. CDR3 DNA: TGTGCCAGCAGCTTGGGACAGAGGAGCAATCAGCCCCAGCATTTT. It translates to CASSLGQRSNQPQHF.

The chain has TRBV24-1 and TRBJ2-3; D is ambiguous. In germline, CDR1 is KGHDR, CDR2 SFDVKD. The CDR3 runs to 15 residues. Trimming pared 4 bases from V and 0 bases from J, leaving 10 bases between. The CDR3 nucleotides read TGTGCCACCAGTGAACGAGGTTCTAGCACAGATACGCAGTATTTT. This codes for CATSERGSSTDTQYF.

This clone was counted a few times. Other DNA sequences in this sample translate to the same CDR3. The chain uses TRBV12-5 and TRBJ1-3; 9 positions agree with TRBD1. Trimming removed 4 bases from V and 2 bases from J; junction bases left unmatched: 3. Germline loops: CDR1 LGHNT, CDR2 FRNRAP. This CDR3 has 15 residues. The chain's CDR3 is CASGWGQGTGNTIYF. As DNA, the CDR3 is TGTGCTAGTGGTTGGGGACAGGGCACTGGAAACACCATATATTTT. Filled out from reference TRBV12-5 and TRBJ1-3, the complete variable domain reads DARVTQTPRHKVTEMGQEVTMRCQPILGHNTVFWYRQTMMQGLELLAYFRNRAPLDDSGMPKDRFSAEMPDATLATLKIQPSEPRDSAVYFCASGWGQGTGNTIYFGEGSWLTVV.

In this sample, this clone turned up once. The genes are TRBV29-1 and TRBJ1-1, with 9 nucleotides matching TRBD1. Germline V gene sequence: CDR1 SQVTM, CDR2 ANQGSEA. Germline trimming cut 7 bases from V and 4 bases from J; bases unmatched to any gene: 7. This CDR3 has 13 residues. The CDR3 is CSGSTGGGTEAFF. The CDR3 DNA follows: TGCAGCGGATCTACAGGGGGCGGCACTGAAGCTTTCTTT.

The chain links TRBV6-6 to TRBJ2-7; TRBD1 matches 7 bases. Germline CDR1 reads MNHNY; CDR2 reads SVGAGI (reference sequence). The CDR3 is 14 residues long. J was trimmed by 2 bases and V by 5 bases; bases with no gene match: 6. The CDR3 here is CASSPGGSAYEQYF. DNA of the CDR3: TGTGCCAGCAGTCCAGGGGGTTCAGCCTACGAGCAGTACTTC.

This clone appeared a single time. The CDR3 loop reads CASSYSGDREYEQYF. CDR3 nucleotides: TGTGCCAGCAGTTACTCAGGGGACAGGGAATACGAGCAGTACTTC. The chain recombines TRBV6-5 with TRBJ2-7; 9 bases match TRBD1. The CDR3 has 15 residues. V lost 0 bases, J lost 4 bases, and 4 bases stayed unmatched. Germline CDR1 reads MNHEY; CDR2 reads SVGAGI.

The chain carries TRBV12-3 or TRBV12-4 and TRBJ1-1, with D possibly matching TRBD1 (5 bases). CDR3 size: 11 residues. V was cut by 5 bases and J by 9 bases, with 10 bases left in between. CDR3 DNA: TGTGCCAGCAGTGGGGGGATGAAAGCTTTCTTT. It is translated as CASSGGMKAFF.

This sequence joins TRBV7-9 and TRBJ1-2; D might be TRBD1 (5 bases). Trimming removed 5 bases from V and 5 bases from J, with 12 bases in between. Per germline, CDR1 SEHNR and CDR2 FQNEAQ (reference sequence). The CDR3 contains 13 residues. The CDR3 protein is CASSPRQFYGYTF. The CDR3 coding sequence is TGTGCCAGCAGCCCGCGACAGTTTTATGGCTACACCTTC.